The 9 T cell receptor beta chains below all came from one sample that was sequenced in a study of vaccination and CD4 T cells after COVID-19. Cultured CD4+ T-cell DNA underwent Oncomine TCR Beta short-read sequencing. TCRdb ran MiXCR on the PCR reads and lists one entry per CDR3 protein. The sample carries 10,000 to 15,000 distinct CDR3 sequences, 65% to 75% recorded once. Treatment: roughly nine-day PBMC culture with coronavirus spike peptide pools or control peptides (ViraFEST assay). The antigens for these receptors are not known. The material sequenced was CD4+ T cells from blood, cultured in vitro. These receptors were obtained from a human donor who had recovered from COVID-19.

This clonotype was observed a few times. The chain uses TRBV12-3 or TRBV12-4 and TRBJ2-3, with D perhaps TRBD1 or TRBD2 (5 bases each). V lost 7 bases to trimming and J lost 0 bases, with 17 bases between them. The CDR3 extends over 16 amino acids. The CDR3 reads CASTGKGPISTDTQYF. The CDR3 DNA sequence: TGTGCCAGCACCGGGAAGGGACCCATTAGCACAGATACGCAGTATTTT.

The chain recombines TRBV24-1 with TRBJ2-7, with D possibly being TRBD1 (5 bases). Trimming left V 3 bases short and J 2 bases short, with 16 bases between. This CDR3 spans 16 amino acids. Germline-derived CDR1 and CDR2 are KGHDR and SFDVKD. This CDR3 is CATSDPRGPSPYEQYF. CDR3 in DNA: TGTGCCACCAGTGATCCAAGGGGTCCGAGCCCCTACGAGCAGTACTTC.

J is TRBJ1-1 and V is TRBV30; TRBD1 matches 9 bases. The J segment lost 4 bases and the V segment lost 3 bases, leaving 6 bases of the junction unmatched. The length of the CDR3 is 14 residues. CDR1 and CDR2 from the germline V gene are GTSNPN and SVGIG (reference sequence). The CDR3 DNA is TGTGCCTGGAGGGGGACAGGGTGGAGCACTGAAGCTTTCTTT. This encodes CAWRGTGWSTEAFF.

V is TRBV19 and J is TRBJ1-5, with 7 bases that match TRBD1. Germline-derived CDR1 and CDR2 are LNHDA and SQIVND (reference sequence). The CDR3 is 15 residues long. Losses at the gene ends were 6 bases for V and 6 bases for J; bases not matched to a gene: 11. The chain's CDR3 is CASSRDSSVGQPQHF. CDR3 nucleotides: TGTGCCAGTAGCCGGGACAGTTCGGTGGGTCAGCCCCAGCATTTT. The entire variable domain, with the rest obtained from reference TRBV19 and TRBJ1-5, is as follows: DGGITQSPKYLFRKEGQNVTLSCEQNLNHDAMYWYRQDPGQGLRLIYYSQIVNDFQKGDIAEGYSVSREKKESFPLTVTSAQKNPTAFYLCASSRDSSVGQPQHFGDGTRLSIL.

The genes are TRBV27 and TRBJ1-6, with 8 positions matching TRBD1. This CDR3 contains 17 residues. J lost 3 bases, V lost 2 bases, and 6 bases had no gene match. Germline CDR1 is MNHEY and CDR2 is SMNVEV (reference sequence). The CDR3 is CASSLRGTGNYNSPLHF. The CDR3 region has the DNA TGTGCCAGCAGTTTAAGGGGGACAGGCAACTATAATTCACCCCTCCACTTT.

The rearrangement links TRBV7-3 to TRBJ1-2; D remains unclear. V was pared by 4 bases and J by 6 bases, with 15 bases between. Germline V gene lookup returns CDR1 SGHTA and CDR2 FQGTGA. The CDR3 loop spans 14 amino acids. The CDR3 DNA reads TGTGCCAGCAGCTCCGCCGGTCCCATCCATGGCTACACCTTC. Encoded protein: CASSSAGPIHGYTF.

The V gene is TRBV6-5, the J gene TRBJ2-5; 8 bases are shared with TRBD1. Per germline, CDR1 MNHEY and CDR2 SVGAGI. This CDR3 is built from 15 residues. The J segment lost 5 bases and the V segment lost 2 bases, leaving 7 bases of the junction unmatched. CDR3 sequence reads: CASSYGQGGSETQYF. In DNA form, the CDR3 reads TGTGCCAGCAGTTACGGACAGGGCGGGTCGGAGACCCAGTACTTC.

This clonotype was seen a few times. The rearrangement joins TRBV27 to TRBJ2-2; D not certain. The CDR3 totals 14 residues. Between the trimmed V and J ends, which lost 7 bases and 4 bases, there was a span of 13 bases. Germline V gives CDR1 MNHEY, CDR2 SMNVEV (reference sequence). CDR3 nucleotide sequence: TGTGCCAGCAACAGTGGGCTTGGCACCGGGGAGCTGTTTTTT. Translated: CASNSGLGTGELFF.

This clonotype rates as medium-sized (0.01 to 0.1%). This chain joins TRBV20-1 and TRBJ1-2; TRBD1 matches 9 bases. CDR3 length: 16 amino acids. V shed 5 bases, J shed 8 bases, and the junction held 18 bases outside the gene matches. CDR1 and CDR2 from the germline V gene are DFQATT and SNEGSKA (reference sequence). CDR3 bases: TGCAGTGCTCCGAGGACAGGGGCCCGTTCCAAAGGGGGCTACACCTTC. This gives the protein CSAPRTGARSKGGYTF.